The TCR beta chain under discussion was sequenced for a study of shared clonotypes between healthy human individuals. A remark on this clone: The antigen is not known.

Partitioning of CD4+ cells yielded a CD45RA+ naive subset and a CD45RA-negative memory subset. Study-level findings and limits: Rarefaction showed sorted-subset sequencing was incomplete despite large depth. Genetic and exposure-history diversity was limited by the small donor number. Naive subsets tended to show greater estimated richness than memory subsets.

The table came from immunoSEQ multiplex PCR; TCRdb's copy has only in-frame clones and leaves some out. The sample holds roughly 1,000,000 clones; around 78% are singletons and the top ten take more than 0.55%. The CDR3 contains 13 residues. Germline assignment: CDR1 SGHDN and CDR2 FVKESK. Trimming shortened V by 4 bases and J by 5 bases, and 11 bases separated the two germline ends. Source material: memory CD4+ T cells from PBMCs. Subset denoted: CD45RA-negative fraction. The chain links TRBV14 to TRBJ2-5; D possibly corresponds to TRBD2 (5 bases). The origin of this receptor is a man aged 18 to 29 in good health. Some clones in this sample may be carry-over from other donors' samples. CDR3 amino acids: CASSPDYGETQYF. DNA of the CDR3: TGTGCCAGCAGCCCCGACTATGGGGAGACCCAGTACTTC.